The next 27 T cell receptor beta chains were all read from a single sample in a study of identical twins. MiXCR, applied by TCRdb to the 5' RACE reads, yields one record per CDR3 protein. The sample includes 1.5 million to 2 million distinct CDR3 sequences, 25% to 35% of them seen just once. The sample comprised cord blood. These receptors all stem from a newborn girl in good health.

The gene calls are TRBV19 and TRBJ2-7; D possibly corresponds to TRBD1 (6 bases). The CDR3 runs 18 residues. Deletions cut 3 bases from V and 2 bases from J, with 23 bases between. Germline CDR1 is LNHDA and CDR2 is SQIVND (reference sequence). CDR3 loop: CASSMIASDRMGPYEQYF. Here the CDR3 DNA reads TGTGCCAGTAGTATGATCGCCTCCGACAGGATGGGCCCCTACGAGCAGTACTTC. Drawing the rest from reference TRBV19 and TRBJ2-7, the complete variable domain is DGGITQSPKYLFRKEGQNVTLSCEQNLNHDAMYWYRQDPGQGLRLIYYSQIVNDFQKGDIAEGYSVSREKKESFPLTVTSAQKNPTAFYLCASSMIASDRMGPYEQYFGPGTRLTVT.

The J gene is TRBJ2-4, the V gene TRBV2, with D possibly TRBD2 on 6 matching bases. The germline CDR1 and CDR2 sequences are SNHLY and FYNNEI. V was shortened by 6 bases and J by 0 bases, with 12 bases between the two germline ends. This CDR3 has 15 residues. The CDR3 is CASSAGLLAKNIQYF. Written as DNA, the CDR3 is TGTGCCAGCAGCGCGGGACTGCTAGCCAAAAACATTCAGTACTTC.

The rearrangement joins TRBV6-6 to TRBJ1-5; TRBD1 aligns across 8 bases. Germline values: CDR1 MNHNY, CDR2 SVGAGI (reference sequence). This CDR3 spans 16 amino acids. The ends lost 5 bases at V and 3 bases at J; junction bases unmatched: 9. CDR3 region: CASSPRGQAINQPQHF. In DNA form, the CDR3 reads TGTGCCAGCAGTCCCCGGGGACAGGCGATCAATCAGCCCCAGCATTTT.

The genes are TRBV20-1 and TRBJ2-6, with D maybe TRBD1 (5 bases). CDR3 length equals 13 residues. Germline V gives CDR1 DFQATT, CDR2 SNEGSKA (reference sequence). The ends were cut back, 5 bases at V and 1 base at J, with 6 bases in the middle. CDR3 bases: TGCAGTGCTTACAGGTCTGGGGCCAACGTCCTGACTTTC. Translation gives CSAYRSGANVLTF.

This clonotype was found a few times. V is TRBV13 and J is TRBJ1-1; no clear D. V lost 2 bases and J lost 6, with 19 bases in between. Germline V gene sequence: CDR1 PRHDT, CDR2 FYEKMQ (reference sequence). The CDR3 contains 16 residues. CDR3 in DNA: TGTGCCAGCAGCTTACCCCTGGAGGCCCCCCACTCTGAAGCTTTCTTT. Residues: CASSLPLEAPHSEAFF.

Only a few counts were recorded for this clonotype. J is TRBJ2-4 and V is TRBV25-1; D may be TRBD2 (6 bases). The ends were cut back, 1 base at V and 7 bases at J, with 11 bases in the middle. This CDR3 region has 14 residues. Germline-derived CDR1 and CDR2 are MGHDK and SYGVNS. The CDR3 DNA is TGTGCCAGCAGTGAATTCGGAGGGACGAACATTCAGTACTTC. Protein product: CASSEFGGTNIQYF.

This clonotype turned up a few times. The chain links TRBV20-1 to TRBJ1-2, with 8 bases aligning to TRBD1. The trim removed 3 bases at V and 4 bases at J, leaving 4 bases unmatched. CDR3 length equals 13 residues. From germline, CDR1 is DFQATT and CDR2 SNEGSKA (reference sequence). CDR3 residues: CSASPDRGYGYTF. The CDR3 nucleotides read TGCAGTGCTAGCCCCGACAGGGGCTATGGCTACACCTTC.

V and J are TRBV9 and TRBJ2-3; D ambiguous. The length of the CDR3 is 17 residues. The germline V gene encodes CDR1 SGDLS and CDR2 YYNGEE. Deletions cut 0 bases from V and 7 bases from J, with 21 bases between. For the CDR3, the DNA is TGTGCCAGCAGCGTAGGGTGGCCTCTCGGCCGCTGGAATACGCAGTATTTT. It is translated as CASSVGWPLGRWNTQYF.

This clonotype has more than one count but fewer than ten. The genes are TRBV2 and TRBJ2-1, with 13 positions matching TRBD2. The CDR3 runs to 20 residues. V lost 10 bases to trimming and J lost 4 bases; unmatched junction nucleotides: 22. The germline gives CDR1 SNHLY, CDR2 FYNNEI. CDR3 sequence: CAMTKTGTSGTRPPYNEQFF. The CDR3 DNA reads as TGTGCCATGACAAAAACCGGGACTAGCGGGACCCGGCCACCTTACAATGAGCAGTTCTTC.

The table lists this clonotype with a few counts. The chain links TRBV28 to TRBJ2-7; D could derive from TRBD1 or TRBD2 (6 bases each). The CDR3 loop spans 15 amino acids. V was trimmed by 10 bases and J by 4 bases, leaving 23 bases between them. Germline lookup yields CDR1 MDHEN and CDR2 SYDVKM. CDR3 protein: CAIKNPTGGEYEQYF. In DNA, the CDR3 is TGTGCCATCAAAAACCCGACAGGAGGGGAGTACGAGCAGTACTTC.

This clonotype turned up a few times. The chain couples TRBV20-1 to TRBJ2-5, with D tentatively TRBD1 (6 bases). The J call may be faulty, since TRBJ2-7 better matches the DNA end. The CDR3 length is 13 residues. Germline assignment: CDR1 DFQATT and CDR2 SNEGSKA (reference sequence). The CDR3 coding sequence is TGCAGTGCGGGTGGGACAAGGACCTACGAGCAGTACTTC. This encodes CSAGGTRTYEQYF.

The table lists this clonotype with a few counts. The chain joins TRBV20-1 to TRBJ2-7, with TRBD2 identical over 10 bases. CDR3 size: 15 residues. J lost 0 bases, V lost 5 bases, and 7 bases had no gene match. Germline lookup yields CDR1 DFQATT and CDR2 SNEGSKA (reference sequence). The CDR3 DNA reads as TGCAGTGCTCACTCTACTAGCGGGGCCTCCTACGAGCAGTACTTC. This codes for CSAHSTSGASYEQYF.

Many counts were recorded for this clonotype. The junction shows a germline mismatch at one end, possibly a read error. The chain's CDR3 is CASSLDRVEQFF. CDR3 DNA sequence: TGTGCCAGCAGTTTAGACAGGGTTGAGCAGTTCTTC. V usage is TRBV5-1 and J usage is TRBJ2-1; TRBD1 matches 7 bases. The length of the CDR3 is 12 residues. From germline, CDR1 is SGHRS and CDR2 YFSETQ.

This chain links TRBV4-1 with TRBJ2-3, with D perhaps matching TRBD1 or TRBD2 (6 bases each). The germline CDR1 and CDR2 sequences are MGHRA and YSYEKL. The CDR3 is made up of 19 amino acids. Trimming cost V 2 bases and J 2 bases, with 23 bases left between them. The CDR3: CASSQPRGGRGILTDTQYF. The CDR3 DNA reads as TGCGCCAGCAGCCAACCTAGAGGGGGTCGGGGGATACTCACAGATACGCAGTATTTT.

This clonotype came up a few times. The chain carries TRBV6-5 and TRBJ2-1; 10 bases map to TRBD1. The CDR3 extends over 14 amino acids. The junction had 7 bases not matched to a gene; V was cut back by 6 bases and J by 8 bases. Germline assignment: CDR1 MNHEY and CDR2 SVGAGI. CDR3 nucleotides: TGTGCCAGCAGACGGGACAGGGGTGTAGATGAGCAGTTCTTC. Translated, it gives CASRRDRGVDEQFF.

Concerning this clonotype itself: The junction and the germline gene differ at one end; a read error may be behind it. The chain combines TRBV20-1 with TRBJ1-5, with TRBD1 matching over 8 bases. CDR3 size: 17 residues. Per germline, CDR1 DFQATT and CDR2 SNEGSKA (reference sequence). This CDR3 reads CSARDFGQGNPNRPQHF. CDR3 nucleotides: TGCAGTGCTAGAGATTTCGGACAGGGCAACCCCAATCGGCCCCAGCATTTT.

The chain is built from TRBV6-1 and TRBJ1-2; D is uncertain. V lost 0 bases and J lost 3, with 14 bases in between. The CDR3 has 16 amino acids. Germline CDR1 reads MNHNS; CDR2 reads SASEGT. CDR3 region: CASSEALGYMHYGYTF. In DNA form, the CDR3 reads TGTGCCAGCAGTGAAGCGCTTGGGTATATGCACTATGGCTACACCTTC.

This clonotype appeared a few times. This rearrangement joins TRBV12-3 or TRBV12-4 to TRBJ2-7; 12 bases are shared with TRBD2. This CDR3 contains 15 residues. Trimming took 4 bases from V and 5 from J; bases not matched to a gene: 6. CDR3 sequence reads: CASSWGLAGNHEQYF. The CDR3 bases are TGTGCCAGCAGTTGGGGACTAGCGGGTAACCACGAGCAGTACTTC.

This clonotype was seen more than once but under ten times. This chain links TRBV12-3 or TRBV12-4 with TRBJ2-5; D gene ambiguous. This CDR3 has 14 amino acids. Trimming removed 0 bases from V and 4 bases from J, with 9 bases in between. The CDR3 sequence: CASSLARSPETQYF. DNA of the CDR3: TGTGCCAGCAGTTTAGCGCGCAGCCCAGAGACCCAGTACTTC.

In DNA form, the CDR3 reads TGTGCCAGCAGCTTCGATCAGGAGAGCTATGGCTACACCTTC. It codes for CASSFDQESYGYTF. This sequence joins TRBV7-9 and TRBJ1-2; D gene unclear. Germline CDR1 is SEHNR and CDR2 is FQNEAQ (reference sequence). The V and J ends lost 3 bases and 4 bases respectively, with 12 bases between them. The CDR3 loop spans 14 amino acids.

The chain employs TRBV12-3 or TRBV12-4 and TRBJ1-2; 8 bases fit TRBD1. The CDR3 length is 14 residues. The V and J ends lost 1 base and 8 bases, in that order; junction bases with no gene match: 6. The CDR3 loop reads CASSLGTGLGGYTF. In DNA form, the CDR3 reads TGTGCCAGCAGTTTAGGGACAGGGTTAGGCGGCTACACCTTC.

V is TRBV7-2 and J is TRBJ2-1; D ambiguous. Deletions cut 1 base from V and 0 bases from J, with 10 bases between. The CDR3 spans 16 residues. Germline V gives CDR1 SGHTA, CDR2 FQGNSA. CDR3 sequence reads: CASSLGSWSSYNEQFF. DNA of the CDR3: TGTGCCAGCAGCTTAGGTAGTTGGAGCTCCTACAATGAGCAGTTCTTC.

This clonotype has more than one count but fewer than ten. CDR3 sequence (DNA): TGTGCCAGCAGGCAGGGGGCCTCTCCGTATCGTAACACTGAAGCTTTCTTT. This sequence encodes CASRQGASPYRNTEAFF. The J gene is TRBJ1-1, the V gene TRBV27, with 8 bases fitting TRBD1. The V segment lost 6 bases and the J segment 2 bases; nucleotides outside the gene matches: 14. The CDR3 is made up of 17 amino acids. Germline V gives CDR1 MNHEY, CDR2 SMNVEV (reference sequence).

J is TRBJ2-3 and V is TRBV15; the D gene is possibly TRBD2 (6 bases). The CDR3 consists of 14 residues. Trimming removed 1 base from V and 4 bases from J, with 9 bases in between. The germline gives CDR1 LNHNV, CDR2 YYDKDF (reference sequence). The CDR3 DNA is TGTGCCACCAGCAGAGGAATAGCGGCAGATACGCAGTATTTT. It is translated as CATSRGIAADTQYF.

The CDR3 region is CASSLGAQGSETQYF. CDR3 sequence (DNA): TGTGCCAGCAGCTTAGGAGCCCAGGGGTCAGAGACCCAGTACTTC. The rearrangement uses TRBV7-6 and TRBJ2-5; a weak D match, TRBD1 (6 bases). Deletions cut 1 base from V and 4 bases from J, with 13 bases between. Germline assignment: CDR1 SGHVS and CDR2 FNYEAQ. This CDR3 contains 15 residues.

This clonotype appeared a few times. The chain joins TRBV27 to TRBJ2-4, with TRBD1 matching 9 bases. Matching the DNA end better, TRBJ2-7 makes the J call doubtful. The germline gives CDR1 MNHEY, CDR2 SMNVEV (reference sequence). The CDR3 spans 15 residues. CDR3 protein: CASSSYTGTGYEQYF. CDR3 coding DNA: TGTGCCAGCAGTTCGTATACCGGGACAGGGTACGAGCAGTACTTC.

This clonotype was counted between two and nine times. The chain uses TRBV20-1 and TRBJ1-2; D may be TRBD1 (6 bases). Trimming took off 0 bases at V and 2 bases at J, with 13 bases between the two ends. Germline CDR1 reads DFQATT; CDR2 reads SNEGSKA (reference sequence). CDR3 length: 15 residues. The CDR3 nucleotides are TGCAGTGCTAGAGACCGCCGAGGGGGGAACTATGGCTACACCTTC. Translating it yields CSARDRRGGNYGYTF.